These 15 T cell receptor beta chains came from one sample sequenced in a study of radiotherapy plus CTLA-4 blockade in lung cancer. Measured with immunoSEQ multiplex PCR; TCRdb has only the in-frame clones, and not every one. The sample holds tens of thousands of clones; 83% are singletons and the top ten take around 0.79%. The sequencing here drew on peripheral blood, taken from a patient treated with radiotherapy plus ipilimumab. These receptors originate from a human donor with non-small cell lung cancer who had stable disease on radiotherapy plus ipilimumab.

In its sample, this clone was seen once. The chain couples TRBV25-1 to TRBJ1-5; the D gene is possibly TRBD1 (5 bases). Germline loops: CDR1 MGHDK, CDR2 SYGVNS. This CDR3 is 15 amino acids long. V was cut by 2 bases and J by 2 bases, with 10 bases left in between. The CDR3 loop is CASSEAGGGNQPQHF. In DNA, the CDR3 is TGTGCCAGCAGTGAAGCTGGAGGGGGCAATCAGCCCCAGCATTTT.

The chain is built from TRBV30 and TRBJ1-2, with D perhaps matching TRBD1 (6 bases). Germline CDR1 and CDR2: GTSNPN and SVGIG (reference sequence). V dropped 7 bases and J dropped 6 bases, with 21 bases sitting between them. The CDR3 loop spans 14 amino acids. This CDR3 reads CALKRGWGSDGYTF. CDR3 nucleotides: TGTGCCTTAAAAAGGGGGTGGGGCTCTGATGGCTACACCTTC.

As concerns this clone: The sample holds other DNA sequences that translate to the same CDR3. The gene calls are TRBV5-1 and TRBJ2-5, with 11 bases fitting TRBD2. The germline gives CDR1 SGHRS, CDR2 YFSETQ. The CDR3 has 15 amino acids. With 4 bases clipped from V and 5 bases from J, the junction kept 7 bases outside the gene matches. The CDR3 region has the DNA TGCGCCAGCAGCCTGACTAGCGGGGAGGGTGAGACCCAGTACTTC. It translates to CASSLTSGEGETQYF.

V usage is TRBV21-1 and J usage is TRBJ2-5. TRBV21-1 is flagged as a pseudogene. The CDR3 covers 15 residues. CDR3 sequence reads: CASSNFYRDWETQYF. The CDR3 DNA is TGTGCCAGCAGCAATTTCTACAGGGACTGGGAGACCCAGTACTTC.

V and J are TRBV5-1 and TRBJ2-1; TRBD2 agrees at 13 bases. V was pared by 3 bases and J by 13 bases, with 10 bases of the junction left unmatched. The CDR3 runs 15 residues. Germline CDR1 reads SGHRS; CDR2 reads YFSETQ. The CDR3 reads CASSSTTSGREGQFF. The CDR3 DNA reads TGCGCCAGCAGCTCCACTACTAGCGGGAGGGAAGGTCAGTTCTTC.

This sequence joins TRBV28 and TRBJ1-1; D gene uncertain. CDR3 length: 11 residues. From germline, CDR1 is MDHEN and CDR2 SYDVKM. Deletions cut 5 bases from V and 11 bases from J, with 12 bases between. CDR3 sequence reads: CASSNPGRAFF. In DNA form, the CDR3 reads TGTGCCAGCAGTAATCCCGGACGTGCTTTCTTT.

CDR3 sequence: CASSSSVRELFF. CDR3 in DNA: TGTGCCAGCAGTTCTAGCGTTAGGGAGCTGTTTTTT. V usage is TRBV28 and J usage is TRBJ2-2; tentative D call: TRBD2 (6 bases). From germline, CDR1 is MDHEN and CDR2 SYDVKM. The CDR3 sequence is 12 residues long. Trimming took off 4 bases at V and 9 bases at J, with 9 bases between the two ends.

This chain links TRBV5-5 with TRBJ1-6; D is undetermined. The V and J ends lost 4 bases and 7 bases respectively, with 9 bases between them. This CDR3 region has 13 residues. CDR1 SGHKS and CDR2 YYEKEE come from the germline V gene (reference sequence). The CDR3 bases are TGTGCCAGCAGCCAGGACTGGAATTCACCCCTCCACTTT. As protein: CASSQDWNSPLHF.

The chain is built from TRBV7-8 and TRBJ2-1; D is unresolved. Trimming removed 1 base at V and 4 bases at J, with 11 bases between. The CDR3 has 15 residues. Germline CDR1 SGHVS, CDR2 FQNEAQ. The CDR3 sequence: CASSLVGGLYNEQFF. CDR3 nucleotides: TGTGCCAGCAGCTTAGTTGGTGGCCTGTACAATGAGCAGTTCTTC. Together with reference TRBV7-8 and TRBJ2-1, the CDR3 gives the full variable domain: GAGVSQSPRYKVAKRGQDVALRCDPISGHVSLFWYQQALGQGPEFLTYFQNEAQLDKSGLPSDRFFAERPEGSVSTLKIQRTQQEDSAVYLCASSLVGGLYNEQFFGPGTRLTVL.

This sequence joins TRBV2 and TRBJ2-5; 7 bases align to TRBD2. CDR3 length: 14 residues. V trimming: 7 bases; J trimming: 3 bases; junction bases outside the gene matches: 8. The V gene's germline CDR1 is SNHLY and CDR2 FYNNEI. The CDR3 spells CASTERGGKETQYF. Here the CDR3 DNA reads TGTGCCAGCACCGAGCGGGGCGGTAAAGAGACCCAGTACTTC.

The rearrangement joins TRBV5-1 to TRBJ1-4; 9 nucleotides line up with TRBD1. The CDR3 extends over 15 amino acids. The J segment lost 5 bases and the V segment lost 4 bases, leaving 6 bases of the junction unmatched. Germline CDR1 reads SGHRS; CDR2 reads YFSETQ. The CDR3 sequence: CASSAGQGINEKLFF. The CDR3 bases are TGCGCCAGCAGCGCTGGACAGGGGATAAATGAAAAACTGTTTTTT. Based on the CDR3 plus reference TRBV5-1 and TRBJ1-4, the full variable domain is KAGVTQTPRYLIKTRGQQVTLSCSPISGHRSVSWYQQTPGQGLQFLFEYFSETQRNKGNFPGRFSGRQFSNSRSEMNVSTLELGDSALYLCASSAGQGINEKLFFGSGTQLSVL.

J is TRBJ2-2 and V is TRBV7-2; 8 bases align to TRBD1. This CDR3 is 18 amino acids long. Trimming removed 1 base from V and 1 base from J; junction bases left unmatched: 8. The V gene's germline CDR1 is SGHTA and CDR2 FQGNSA. The CDR3, as DNA: TGTGCCAGCAGCTTAGAGTCCGTGGGACAGGTGAACACCGGGGAGCTGTTTTTT. It codes for CASSLESVGQVNTGELFF.

CDR3 sequence (DNA): TGCGCCAGCAGCCCGGACAGGGGGCTACAATTCGAGCAGTTCTTC. Protein: CASSPDRGLQFEQFF. The chain employs TRBV5-1 and TRBJ2-1; 11 nucleotides align to TRBD1. The CDR3 has 15 residues. From germline, CDR1 is SGHRS and CDR2 YFSETQ. With 4 bases clipped from V and 10 bases from J, the junction kept 10 bases outside the gene matches. The whole variable domain, filled in from reference TRBV5-1 and TRBJ2-1, reads KAGVTQTPRYLIKTRGQQVTLSCSPISGHRSVSWYQQTPGQGLQFLFEYFSETQRNKGNFPGRFSGRQFSNSRSEMNVSTLELGDSALYLCASSPDRGLQFEQFFGPGTRLTVL.

V gene TRBV6-1 combines with J gene TRBJ2-3, with D perhaps being TRBD1 or TRBD2 (5 bases each). The V end lost 4 bases, the J end lost 2 bases, and 13 bases lay between the germline ends. CDR3 length: 15 residues. CDR1 is MNHNS, CDR2 SASEGT, per germline. CDR3 in DNA: TGTGCCAGCAGTGCGGGGACCCTTTCCACAGATACGCAGTATTTT. Protein sequence: CASSAGTLSTDTQYF.

The chain links TRBV2 to TRBJ2-7; the match to TRBD2 covers 10 bases. Trimming removed 2 bases from V and 2 bases from J; junction bases left unmatched: 6. Looked up from germline, CDR1 is SNHLY and CDR2 is FYNNEI. The CDR3 contains 16 residues. The CDR3 DNA reads as TGTGCCAGCAGTGAAAGGGCTAGCGGGGGACCCTACGAGCAGTACTTC. This translates into CASSERASGGPYEQYF.